This TCR beta chain is from a study of human T cells and chemical hapten exposure. Across the whole study: Sensitization used 2% DPC on 2 cm by 2 cm upper inner arm skin. General study results and limits: There was a positive correlation between PT1 expanded TCR counts and patch test score.

MiXCR, applied by TCRdb to the RACE reads, yields one record per CDR3 protein. The table shows around 130,000 distinct CDR3 sequences, with approximately 10% occurring only once. V was clipped by 6 bases and J by 9 bases; unmatched bases: 8. Germline V gene sequence: CDR1 SQVTM, CDR2 ANQGSEA. CDR3 length equals 12 residues. As to time point: patch test 2, 6 weeks after DPC sensitization. Indicated treatment: therapeutic diphenylcyclopropenone sensitization with weekly scalp DPC. A note on this clonotype: What it binds is unknown.

Sequences were derived from whole blood, sampled in connection with sensitization to the hapten diphenylcyclopropenone (DPC). This chain links TRBV29-1 with TRBJ2-1; 7 bases are shared with TRBD2. This TCR was sampled from a woman between 50 and 59 years old with alopecia areata. Some clones in this sample may be carry-over from other donors' samples. The CDR3 reads CSVASGRGEQFF. The CDR3 DNA follows: TGCAGCGTCGCTTCAGGGAGGGGTGAGCAGTTCTTC.